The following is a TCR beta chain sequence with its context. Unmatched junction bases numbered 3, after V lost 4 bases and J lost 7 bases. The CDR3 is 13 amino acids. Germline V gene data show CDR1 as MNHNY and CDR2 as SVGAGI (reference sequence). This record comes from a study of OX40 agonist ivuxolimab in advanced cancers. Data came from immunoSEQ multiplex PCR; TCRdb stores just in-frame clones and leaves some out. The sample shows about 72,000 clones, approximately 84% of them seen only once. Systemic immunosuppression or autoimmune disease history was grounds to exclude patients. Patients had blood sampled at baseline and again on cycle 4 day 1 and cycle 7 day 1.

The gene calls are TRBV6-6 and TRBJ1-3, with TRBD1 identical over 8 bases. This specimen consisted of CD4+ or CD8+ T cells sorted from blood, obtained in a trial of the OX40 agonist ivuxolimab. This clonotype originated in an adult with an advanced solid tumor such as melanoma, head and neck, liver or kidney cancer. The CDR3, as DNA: TGTGCCAGCAGTTTACAGGGGGGGAACACCATATATTTT. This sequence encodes CASSLQGGNTIYF.